This T cell receptor (beta chain) was found in a study of identical twins. The table lists this clonotype with many counts. Its antigen is not known. TCRdb recomputed calls from the 5' RACE reads with MiXCR, one row per CDR3 protein. The sample comprises some 730,000 distinct CDR3 sequences, about 18% of which are singletons, and approximately 14% rests with the top ten. The V end lost 5 bases, the J end lost 1 base, and 12 bases lay between the germline ends. This CDR3 contains 14 residues. Study observations and caveats: High-abundance cord blood beta clonotypes had fewer insertions; memory repertoires showed none.

The sample was also reused in another study, on T cells expressing NK-cell markers.

The source is a woman aged 18-29 years in good health. The chain links TRBV12-3 or TRBV12-4 to TRBJ2-7; possibly TRBD2 for D (6 bases). Material for sequencing was PBMCs. The DNA of the CDR3 is TGTGCCAGCAGTCCCCGGGGGAGTTCCTACGAGCAGTACTTC. Translation: CASSPRGSSYEQYF.